The sequence of this T cell receptor beta chain was determined in a study of Ad26.COV2.S vaccination and SARS-CoV-2 variants. Study information: Donor got 5x10^10 or 1x10^11 viral particles of Ad26.COV2.S.

Treatment described: around 19 received Ad26.COV2.S at low or high dose, single or two shots; five or six received placebo; per-sample allocation not given. Specimens were obtained on day 63 following the first vaccine or placebo injection. This clone was seen only a few times. The antigen is not known. This CDR3 comprises 13 residues. Germline V gene lookup returns CDR1 MNHEY and CDR2 SVGEGT. Trimming shortened V by 6 bases and J by 7 bases, and 13 bases separated the two germline ends. Produced via immunoSEQ multiplex PCR; TCRdb's table is partial and in-frame only. The sample carries over 300,000 clones, about 80% recorded once. General study findings and limits: For non-spike TCRs, breadth in vaccine recipients resembled that in placebo recipients. Measures of TCR breadth and depth may have fallen short of total T cell responses. People given the vaccine had a wider spike-specific TCR breadth than placebo recipients did.

The starting material was peripheral blood, obtained in a trial of Ad26.COV2.S vaccine versus placebo. The V call is TRBV6-2 or TRBV6-3, the J call TRBJ1-5, with D possibly being TRBD1 (6 bases). This clonotype originated in a person aged 18-65 years who received the Ad26.COV2.S COVID-19 vaccine or a placebo. In DNA form, the CDR3 reads TGTGCCAGCAGCCCAGGGGCTTTGCAGCCCCAGCATTTT. This gives the protein CASSPGALQPQHF.